The clone carrying this T cell receptor beta chain was seen more than once but under ten times. These data are taken from a study of blood T cell repertoires in COVID-19. Study overall: Both acute and convalescent COVID-19 samples were obtained from the United States, Italy and Spain. The analysed material was cDNA or gDNA that came from T cells, B-cell-depleted T cells, or PBMCs.

As processed by the authors: The assay estimated nucleated cells by amplifying reference gene primers. Clones were read by immunoSEQ multiplex PCR, and TCRdb kept only the in-frame ones, dropping some. D and trimming were read from the DNA, whereas the V and J calls and clone size are those reported in that table. The table includes around 190,000 clones, 65% to 90% detected once. Sequencing was performed on peripheral blood. The sequence was collected from a human donor in a cohort sampled during active COVID-19.

CDR3 residues: CASSVASGDEQFF. DNA of the CDR3: TGTGCCAGCAGCGTCGCTAGCGGAGACGAGCAGTTCTTC. The chain uses TRBV9 and TRBJ2-1; TRBD2 agrees at 7 bases. The CDR3 sequence is 13 residues long. With V trimmed by 2 bases and J by 10 bases, 6 bases remained unmatched. CDR1 is SGDLS and CDR2 is YYNGEE in the germline V gene.